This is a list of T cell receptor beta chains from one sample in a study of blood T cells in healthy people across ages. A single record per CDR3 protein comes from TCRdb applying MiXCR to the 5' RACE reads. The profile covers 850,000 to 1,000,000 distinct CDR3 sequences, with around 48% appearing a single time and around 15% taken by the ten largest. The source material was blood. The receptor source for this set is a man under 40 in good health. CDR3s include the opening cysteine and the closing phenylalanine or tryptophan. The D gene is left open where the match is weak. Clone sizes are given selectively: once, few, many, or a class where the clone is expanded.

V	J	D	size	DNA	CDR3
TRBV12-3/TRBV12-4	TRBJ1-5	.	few	TGTGCCAGCAGTTTAGGGGGTGGCTATAGCAATCAGCCCCAGCATTTT	CASSLGGGYSNQPQHF
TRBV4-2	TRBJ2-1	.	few	TGTGCCAGCAGCCAAGGAGGGCTCGGGGAGCAGTTCTTC	CASSQGGLGEQFF
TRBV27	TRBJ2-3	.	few	TGTGCCAGCAGTTTATTTGACACCGGCACAGATACGCAGTATTTT	CASSLFDTGTDTQYF
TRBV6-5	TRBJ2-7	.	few	TGTGCCAGCAGTTACTCTAGGAGCTCCTACGAGCAGTACTTC	CASSYSRSSYEQYF
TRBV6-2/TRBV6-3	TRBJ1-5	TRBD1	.	TGTGCCAGCAGTGGACCAGGGGGAAACAATCAGCCCCAGCATTTT	CASSGPGGNNQPQHF
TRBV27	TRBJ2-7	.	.	TGTGCCAGCAGTTCCAGGGGCAGACCCTACGAGCAGTACTTC	CASSSRGRPYEQYF
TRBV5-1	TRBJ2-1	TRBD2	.	TGCGCCAGCAGCTTGGAAGGCGGGGGAGGGGTCAATGAGCAGTTCTTC	CASSLEGGGGVNEQFF
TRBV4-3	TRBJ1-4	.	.	TGCGCCAGCAGCCAAGATCGCTCGACAGGCGCAGGCGAAAAACTGTTTTTT	CASSQDRSTGAGEKLFF
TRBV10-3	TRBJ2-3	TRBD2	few	TGTGCCATCAGTGTCGGCGGGGGGGCCACAGATACGCAGTATTTT	CAISVGGGATDTQYF
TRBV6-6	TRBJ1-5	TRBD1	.	TGTGCCAGCCGACAGGGGACCGGCAATCAGCCCCAGCATTTT	CASRQGTGNQPQHF
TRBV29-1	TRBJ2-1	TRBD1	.	TGCAGCGTTCGGGCAGGGGGCAATGAGCAGTTCTTC	CSVRAGGNEQFF